The rows below give T cell receptor beta chains drawn from one sample of a study of blood T cell repertoires in COVID-19. Measured with immunoSEQ multiplex PCR; TCRdb has only the in-frame clones, and not every one. The sample carries about 320,000 clones, about 85% recorded once. The sequenced sample consisted of PBMCs or T cells enriched from blood (not recorded which). Receptors originate from a woman aged 30 to 39 who had been exposed to COVID-19. The CDR3 runs from the conserved cysteine through the conserved F or W. Each record gives: D gene, J gene, clone size, V gene, CDR3 DNA, CDR3 protein. D genes are given only for firm matches. Expanded clones are given a class, and other clones once, few, many or no size at all.

d_call: NA
j_call: TRBJ1-2
clone_size: NA
v_call: TRBV28
cdr3_nt: TGTGCCAGCAGCCTAGGCTCTAACTATGGCTACACCTTC
cdr3_aa: CASSLGSNYGYTF

d_call: NA
j_call: TRBJ1-2
clone_size: NA
v_call: TRBV6-5
cdr3_nt: TGTGCCAGCTCAGCGGGGGAAGGTGGCTACACCTTC
cdr3_aa: CASSAGEGGYTF

d_call: NA
j_call: TRBJ2-7
clone_size: NA
v_call: TRBV3-1/TRBV3-2
cdr3_nt: TGTGCCAGCAGCCAAGACCTCCGACCTACAGCCTACGAGCAGTACTTC
cdr3_aa: CASSQDLRPTAYEQYF

d_call: TRBD2
j_call: TRBJ2-1
clone_size: NA
v_call: TRBV4-1
cdr3_nt: TGCGCCAGCAGCCACGTAGCGGGATCCGCGGTGAATGAGCAGTTCTTC
cdr3_aa: CASSHVAGSAVNEQFF

d_call: NA
j_call: TRBJ1-2
clone_size: NA
v_call: TRBV7-2
cdr3_nt: TGTGCCAGCAGCTCTTGGGGACAAGTCTATGGCTACACCTTC
cdr3_aa: CASSSWGQVYGYTF

d_call: NA
j_call: TRBJ1-2
clone_size: NA
v_call: TRBV6-5
cdr3_nt: TGTGCCAGCAGTTTCGGGATGGGCTACACCTTC
cdr3_aa: CASSFGMGYTF

d_call: TRBD1
j_call: TRBJ1-2
clone_size: NA
v_call: TRBV19
cdr3_nt: TGTGCCAGTAGTATGGAACAGGGGGCGGTGAATTATGGCTACACCTTC
cdr3_aa: CASSMEQGAVNYGYTF

d_call: TRBD2
j_call: TRBJ2-5
clone_size: NA
v_call: TRBV11-1
cdr3_nt: TGTGCCAGCAGCCTACTAGCGACGGGGGGGACCCAGTACTTC
cdr3_aa: CASSLLATGGTQYF

d_call: NA
j_call: TRBJ2-7
clone_size: NA
v_call: TRBV7-2
cdr3_nt: TGTGCCAGCAGCTTAGTTGGGGATTGGACTTACGAGCAGTACTTC
cdr3_aa: CASSLVGDWTYEQYF

d_call: NA
j_call: TRBJ2-7
clone_size: NA
v_call: TRBV27
cdr3_nt: TGTGCCAGCAGAGGGCGGACAGACTACGAGCAGTACTTC
cdr3_aa: CASRGRTDYEQYF

d_call: TRBD2
j_call: TRBJ2-1
clone_size: NA
v_call: TRBV5-1
cdr3_nt: TGCGCCAGCAGCCAAGCTAGGACTAGCGGGAGCGATGAGCAGTTCTTC
cdr3_aa: CASSQARTSGSDEQFF

d_call: NA
j_call: TRBJ2-1
clone_size: few
v_call: TRBV21-1
cdr3_nt: TGTGCCAGCAGCACGCGACTAGCGGGAGAGGCCAATGAGCAGTTCTTC
cdr3_aa: CASSTRLAGEANEQFF

d_call: NA
j_call: TRBJ2-7
clone_size: NA
v_call: TRBV12-3/TRBV12-4
cdr3_nt: TGTGCCACCCGCGGCCCGATGAACTACGAGCAGTACTTC
cdr3_aa: CATRGPMNYEQYF